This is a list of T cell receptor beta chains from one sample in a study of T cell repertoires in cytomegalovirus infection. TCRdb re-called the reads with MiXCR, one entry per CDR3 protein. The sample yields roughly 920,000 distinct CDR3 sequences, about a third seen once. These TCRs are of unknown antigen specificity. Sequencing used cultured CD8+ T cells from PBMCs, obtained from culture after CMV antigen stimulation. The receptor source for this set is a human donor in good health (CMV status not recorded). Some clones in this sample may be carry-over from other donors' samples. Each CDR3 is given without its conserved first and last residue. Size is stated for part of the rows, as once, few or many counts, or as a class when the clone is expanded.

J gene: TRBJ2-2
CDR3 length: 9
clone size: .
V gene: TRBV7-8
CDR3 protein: ASMYTGELF

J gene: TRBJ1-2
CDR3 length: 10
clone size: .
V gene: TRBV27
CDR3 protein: ATLLANYGYT

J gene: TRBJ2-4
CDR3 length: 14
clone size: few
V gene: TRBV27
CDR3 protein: ASSLMGTLAKNIQY

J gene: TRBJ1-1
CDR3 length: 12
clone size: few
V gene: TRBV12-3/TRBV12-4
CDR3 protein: ASSLETVNTEAF

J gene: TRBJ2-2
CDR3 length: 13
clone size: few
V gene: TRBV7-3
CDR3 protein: ASSLIGGGPGELF

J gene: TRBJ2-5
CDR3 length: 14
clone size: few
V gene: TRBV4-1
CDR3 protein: ASSQRTGRGVETQY

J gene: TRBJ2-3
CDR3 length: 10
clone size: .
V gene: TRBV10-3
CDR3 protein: AIRANSDTQY

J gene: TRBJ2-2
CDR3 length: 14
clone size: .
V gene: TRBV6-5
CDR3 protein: ASSFSLRGGAGELF

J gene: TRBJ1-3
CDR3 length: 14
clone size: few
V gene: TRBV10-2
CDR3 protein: ASIGGTGPSGNTIY

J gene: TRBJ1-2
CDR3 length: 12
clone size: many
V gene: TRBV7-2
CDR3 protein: ASSYPETGTGYT

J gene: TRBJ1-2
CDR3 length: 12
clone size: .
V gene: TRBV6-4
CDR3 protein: ASSRDRADYGYT

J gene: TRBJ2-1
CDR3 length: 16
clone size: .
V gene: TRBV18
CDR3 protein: ASSPGELGTGSYNEQF

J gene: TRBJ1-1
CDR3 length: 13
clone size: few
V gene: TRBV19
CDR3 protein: ASSGLDLMNTEAF

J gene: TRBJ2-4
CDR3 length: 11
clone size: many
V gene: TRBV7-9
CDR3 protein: ASSSRGRDIQY

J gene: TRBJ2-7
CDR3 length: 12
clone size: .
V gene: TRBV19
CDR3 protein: ATTPADRGYEQY

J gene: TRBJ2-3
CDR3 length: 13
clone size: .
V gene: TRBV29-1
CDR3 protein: SVEERGASTDTQY

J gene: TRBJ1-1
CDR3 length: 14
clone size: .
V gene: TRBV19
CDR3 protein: ASSIDPQGAGTEAF

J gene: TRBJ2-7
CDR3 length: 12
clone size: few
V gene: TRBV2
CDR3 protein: ASTIGQGRHEQY

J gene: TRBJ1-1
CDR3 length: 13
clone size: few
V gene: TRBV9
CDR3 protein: ASSTRGTANTEAF

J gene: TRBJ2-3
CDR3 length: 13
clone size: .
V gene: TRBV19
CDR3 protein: ASSKVGVGTDTQY

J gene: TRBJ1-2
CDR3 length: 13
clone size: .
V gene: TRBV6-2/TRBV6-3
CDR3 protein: ASSSLTPGRTPST

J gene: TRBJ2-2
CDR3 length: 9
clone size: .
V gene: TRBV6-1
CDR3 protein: ASFFAGELF

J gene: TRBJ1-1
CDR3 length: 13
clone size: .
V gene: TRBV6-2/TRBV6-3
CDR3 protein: ASSYSLEIRTEAF

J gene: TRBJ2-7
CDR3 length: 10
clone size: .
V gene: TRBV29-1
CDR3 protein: SVEASRYEQY

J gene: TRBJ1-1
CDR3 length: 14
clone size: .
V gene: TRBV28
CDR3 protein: ASSPPRDSTPPEAF

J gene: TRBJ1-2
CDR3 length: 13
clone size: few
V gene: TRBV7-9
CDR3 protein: ASSLVRGRGDGYT

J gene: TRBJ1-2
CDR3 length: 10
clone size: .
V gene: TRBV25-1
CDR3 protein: ASSQGPYGYT

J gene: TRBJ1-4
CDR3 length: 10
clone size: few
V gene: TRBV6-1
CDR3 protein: ASSPPDGGLF

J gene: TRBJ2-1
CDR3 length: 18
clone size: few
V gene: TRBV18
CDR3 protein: ASSPFRGWTPSGAYNEQF

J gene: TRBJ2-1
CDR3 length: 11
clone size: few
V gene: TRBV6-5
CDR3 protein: ASSYRGNNEQF

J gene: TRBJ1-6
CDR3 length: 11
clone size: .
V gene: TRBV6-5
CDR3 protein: ASKWVGDSPLH

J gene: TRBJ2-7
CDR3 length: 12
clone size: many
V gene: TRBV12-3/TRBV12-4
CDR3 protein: ASSPGHLTYEQY

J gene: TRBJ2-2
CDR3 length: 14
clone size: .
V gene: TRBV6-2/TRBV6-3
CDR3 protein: ASQGPPGYQTGELF

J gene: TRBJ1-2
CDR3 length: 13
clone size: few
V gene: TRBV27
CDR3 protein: ASSPTVLRDYGYT

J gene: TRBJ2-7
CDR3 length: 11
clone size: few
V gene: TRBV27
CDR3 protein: ASSSLLLYEQY

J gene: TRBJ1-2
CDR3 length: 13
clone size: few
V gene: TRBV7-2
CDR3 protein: ASSLLRRDTYGYT